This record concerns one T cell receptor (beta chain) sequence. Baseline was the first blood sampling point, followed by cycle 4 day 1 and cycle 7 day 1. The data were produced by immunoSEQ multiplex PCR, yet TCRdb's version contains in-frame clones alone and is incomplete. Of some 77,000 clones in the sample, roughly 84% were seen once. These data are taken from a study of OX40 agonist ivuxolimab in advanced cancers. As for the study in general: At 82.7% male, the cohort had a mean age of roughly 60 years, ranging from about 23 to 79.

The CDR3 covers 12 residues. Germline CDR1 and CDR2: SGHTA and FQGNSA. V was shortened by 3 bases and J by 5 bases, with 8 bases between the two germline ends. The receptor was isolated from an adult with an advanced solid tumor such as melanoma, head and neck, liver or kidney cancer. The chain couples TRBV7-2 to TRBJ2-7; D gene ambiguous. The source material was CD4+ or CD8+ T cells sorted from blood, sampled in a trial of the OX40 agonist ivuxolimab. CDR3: CASSFVKNEQYF. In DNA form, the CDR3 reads TGTGCCAGCAGCTTCGTCAAGAACGAGCAGTACTTC.